This T cell receptor (beta chain) was retrieved from a study of blood T cell repertoires in COVID-19. At the level of the study: The United States, Italy and Spain provided the acute and convalescent COVID-19 samples.

The CDR3 has 15 amino acids. V gave up 5 bases and J gave up 2 bases, with 15 bases separating them. Per the germline V gene, CDR1 is LNHDA and CDR2 is SQIVND (reference sequence). Authors' analysis steps: From reference gene primer amplification, estimates of nucleated cell counts were derived. Here immunoSEQ multiplex PCR was the method, and the copy in TCRdb shows in-frame clones only, minus some. Clonal size and the V and J genes are those of that table, whereas D and trimming came from the DNA. The sample includes tens of thousands of clones, 75% of them seen just once. This clone was seen a few times.

Specimen: peripheral blood. The sequence came from a woman in her forties or fifties with acute or convalescent COVID-19. The chain uses TRBV19 and TRBJ1-2; possible D gene TRBD1, 6 bases. The CDR3 protein is CASSLPGHWNYGYTF. The CDR3 DNA is TGTGCCAGTAGTTTACCGGGACACTGGAACTATGGCTACACCTTC. Looking up the rest from reference TRBV19 and TRBJ1-2 gives the full variable domain: DGGITQSPKYLFRKEGQNVTLSCEQNLNHDAMYWYRQDPGQGLRLIYYSQIVNDFQKGDIAEGYSVSREKKESFPLTVTSAQKNPTAFYLCASSLPGHWNYGYTFGSGTRLTVV.